Each of the 20 T cell receptor beta chains below was sequenced from the same sample in a study of blood T cell repertoires in COVID-19. The data were produced by immunoSEQ multiplex PCR, yet TCRdb's version contains in-frame clones alone and is incomplete. The data show approximately 220,000 clones, with approximately 81% seen just once and about 5.1% held by the top ten. What was sequenced was peripheral blood. Source of these receptors: a woman aged 55-70 years who had recovered from COVID-19.

V usage is TRBV4-1 and J usage is TRBJ2-1, with TRBD1 identical over 10 bases. The CDR3 is 16 residues long. V trimming: 1 base; J trimming: 8 bases; junction bases outside the gene matches: 8. Looked up from germline, CDR1 is MGHRA and CDR2 is YSYEKL. The CDR3 here is CASSQGRTGGFYEQFF. CDR3 DNA: TGCGCCAGCAGCCAAGGCCGGACAGGGGGTTTCTATGAGCAGTTCTTC.

This clone was counted a few times. The chain combines TRBV4-3 with TRBJ1-3; D is ambiguous. Deletions cut 0 bases from V and 0 bases from J, with 9 bases between. Per germline, CDR1 LGHNA and CDR2 YSLEER. The CDR3 extends over 16 amino acids. CDR3 nucleotides: TGCGCCAGCAGCCAAGACGTGGCGGGCTCTGGAAACACCATATATTTT. This sequence encodes CASSQDVAGSGNTIYF.

V usage is TRBV2 and J usage is TRBJ1-2; the D gene is possibly TRBD1 (5 bases). Germline assignment: CDR1 SNHLY and CDR2 FYNNEI. Trimming pared 4 bases from V and 8 bases from J, leaving 11 bases between. This CDR3 has 12 amino acids. The CDR3 DNA reads as TGTGCCAGCAGTGCGGGGGAGAGGGGCTACACCTTC. Translating gives CASSAGERGYTF.

The chain combines TRBV5-4 with TRBJ1-2; D remains ambiguous. CDR1 and CDR2 from the germline V gene are SGHNT and YYREEE (reference sequence). The CDR3 runs to 15 residues. V was cut by 0 bases and J by 4 bases, with 13 bases left in between. CDR3 in amino acids: CASSLEGRTFYGYTF. The CDR3 DNA reads TGTGCCAGCAGCTTGGAGGGCAGGACTTTCTATGGCTACACCTTC.

The rearrangement joins TRBV16 to TRBJ1-2, with 7 bases fitting TRBD1. Germline trimming cut 0 bases from V and 2 bases from J; bases unmatched to any gene: 3. This CDR3 region has 15 residues. Germline V gives CDR1 KGHSY, CDR2 FQNENV. CDR3 in DNA: TGTGCCAGCAGCCAATCGGGACAGACCAACTATGGCTACACCTTC. Its protein product is CASSQSGQTNYGYTF.

This clone was counted once. This rearrangement joins TRBV18 to TRBJ2-2; TRBD1 might be the D (5 bases). Trimming removed 0 bases from V and 6 bases from J, with 11 bases in between. The CDR3 consists of 15 residues. Germline V gives CDR1 KGHSH, CDR2 LQKENI. The CDR3: CASSPPSGQAGELFF. The CDR3 DNA follows: TGTGCCAGCTCACCACCGTCAGGGCAGGCCGGGGAGCTGTTTTTT.

The rearrangement joins TRBV27 to TRBJ1-2; 7 bases line up with TRBD1. Germline V CDR1 and CDR2: MNHEY, SMNVEV (reference sequence). The CDR3 totals 14 residues. Germline trimming cut 3 bases from V and 4 bases from J; bases unmatched to any gene: 5. CDR3 DNA: TGTGCCAGCAGTTTCAGACAGGGAGGCTATGGCTACACCTTC. It yields the protein CASSFRQGGYGYTF.

The J gene is TRBJ1-5, the V gene TRBV19; D remains unclear. The germline V gene has CDR1 LNHDA and CDR2 SQIVND (reference sequence). This CDR3 region has 15 residues. Trimming took 8 bases from V and 3 from J, leaving 17 bases between them. CDR3 sequence: CASGAGRALNQPQHF. For the CDR3, the DNA is TGTGCCAGTGGCGCGGGGAGGGCCCTCAATCAGCCCCAGCATTTT.

The V and J genes are TRBV7-8 and TRBJ2-7; tentatively, D is TRBD2 (6 bases). Between the trimmed V and J ends, which lost 3 bases and 0 bases, there was a span of 6 bases. Germline V gene sequence: CDR1 SGHVS, CDR2 FQNEAQ. This CDR3 is built from 13 residues. The CDR3 spells CASSFGSSYEQYF. DNA of the CDR3: TGTGCCAGCAGCTTCGGGAGCTCCTACGAGCAGTACTTC.

The V gene is TRBV7-9, the J gene TRBJ1-2; D unclear. The CDR3 has 13 amino acids. In germline, CDR1 is SEHNR, CDR2 FQNEAQ (reference sequence). The V and J ends lost 5 bases and 2 bases respectively, with 9 bases between them. CDR3 loop: CASSRGENYGYTF. CDR3 nucleotides: TGTGCCAGCAGCCGTGGGGAGAACTATGGCTACACCTTC.

The chain recombines TRBV5-1 with TRBJ2-1, with TRBD1 matching over 7 bases. CDR1 is SGHRS and CDR2 is YFSETQ in the germline V gene. V dropped 5 bases and J dropped 2; count of bases not matched to a gene: 10. The CDR3 is 16 amino acids. The DNA of the CDR3 is TGCGCCAGCAGAGGCACAGGGGTTACCCCCTACAATGAGCAGTTCTTC. It codes for CASRGTGVTPYNEQFF.

CDR3 sequence reads: CASSIDRGDTEAFF. The DNA for the CDR3 is TGTGCCAGTAGTATAGACAGGGGGGACACTGAAGCTTTCTTT. This chain links TRBV19 with TRBJ1-1, with 7 bases identical to TRBD1. Losses at the gene ends were 0 bases for V and 3 bases for J; bases not matched to a gene: 1. The germline gives CDR1 LNHDA, CDR2 SQIVND (reference sequence). The length of the CDR3 is 14 residues.

The chain combines TRBV6-5 with TRBJ1-1; D is possibly TRBD1 (5 bases). The germline V gene has CDR1 MNHEY and CDR2 SVGAGI. Trimming took off 2 bases at V and 1 base at J, with 8 bases between the two ends. This CDR3 has 14 residues. The CDR3 sequence: CASSYAGQNTEAFF. CDR3 coding DNA: TGTGCCAGCAGTTACGCAGGGCAGAACACTGAAGCTTTCTTT.

J is TRBJ2-5 and V is TRBV7-8; 10 bases line up with TRBD2. Germline lookup yields CDR1 SGHVS and CDR2 FQNEAQ. The CDR3 is 16 residues long. V trimming: 6 bases; J trimming: 4 bases; junction bases outside the gene matches: 11. CDR3 amino acids: CASSQERGGRRETQYF. The CDR3 DNA reads as TGTGCCAGCAGTCAAGAGCGGGGGGGCCGACGAGAGACCCAGTACTTC.

The genes are TRBV7-3 and TRBJ2-7, with a weak D call TRBD2 (6 bases). V lost 5 bases and J 6 bases, leaving 14 bases between the germline ends. The V gene's germline CDR1 is SGHTA and CDR2 FQGTGA. This CDR3 is 13 amino acids long. CDR3 in DNA: TGTGCCAGCAGCGCCCAGGGAGGAGGCGAGCAGTACTTC. It codes for CASSAQGGGEQYF.

The chain recombines TRBV2 with TRBJ1-4; 9 bases are shared with TRBD1. Germline assignment: CDR1 SNHLY and CDR2 FYNNEI. The CDR3 extends over 17 amino acids. The V segment lost 8 bases and the J segment 1 base; nucleotides outside the gene matches: 11. CDR3 in amino acids: CASARDREGRTNEKLFF. In DNA, the CDR3 is TGTGCCAGCGCAAGGGACAGGGAAGGTAGAACTAATGAAAAACTGTTTTTT.

This chain links TRBV7-2 with TRBJ1-2, with TRBD1 as a possible D gene (5 bases). Trimming took 1 base from V and 1 from J, leaving 13 bases between them. The CDR3 extends over 16 amino acids. CDR1 is SGHTA, CDR2 FQGNSA, per germline. The CDR3 sequence is CASSLVGDARNYGYTF. CDR3 nucleotide sequence: TGTGCCAGCAGCTTAGTAGGGGATGCCCGTAACTATGGCTACACCTTC.

The chain combines TRBV10-3 with TRBJ2-7, with 9 bases aligning to TRBD2. Trimming at V came to 3 bases and at J to 2 bases, leaving 5 bases not matched to a gene. This CDR3 comprises 15 residues. From germline, CDR1 is ENHRY and CDR2 SYGVKD. CDR3 in DNA: TGTGCCATCAGTGAAAGGCGGGGGGGCACCTACGAGCAGTACTTC. It codes for CAISERRGGTYEQYF.

The chain uses TRBV7-6 and TRBJ1-4; TRBD1 agrees at 9 bases. The V gene end was trimmed by 5 bases and the J gene end by 4 bases; junction bases not matched to a gene: 5. Germline CDR1 is SGHVS and CDR2 is FNYEAQ. This CDR3 comprises 15 residues. CDR3 nucleotide sequence: TGTGCCAGCAGCCGGGACAGGGCGAATAATGAAAAACTGTTTTTT. As protein: CASSRDRANNEKLFF.

This clone has a single count. V usage is TRBV18 and J usage is TRBJ2-7; tentative D call: TRBD2 (7 bases). The CDR3 consists of 15 residues. Trimming removed 1 base from V and 3 bases from J, with 13 bases in between. The germline gives CDR1 KGHSH, CDR2 LQKENI. CDR3 DNA: TGTGCCAGCTCACCACTTGGGGGGGGCTACTACGAGCAGTACTTC. It specifies CASSPLGGGYYEQYF.